This T cell receptor (beta chain) stems from a study of regulatory T cells in long-lasting Graves disease. About the study: Those Graves' patients who were newly diagnosed had been on antithyroid drugs under 3 months. Study outcomes and limitations: Researchers reported studying only peripheral blood, not thyroid tissue.

In the case of this clonotype: What it binds is not known.

The CDR3 contains 13 residues. From germline, CDR1 is MGHRA and CDR2 YSYEKL. Trimming pared 5 bases from V and 8 bases from J, leaving 15 bases between. The time point here: newly diagnosed GD, antithyroid drugs for less than 3 months. Generation of the TCR library employed RNA extracted from PBMCs. Arm-PCR of CDR3 regions and iRepertoire HTBI primers were used to build TCR beta libraries. Using its own MiXCR run on the multiplex PCR reads, TCRdb lists one record per CDR3 protein. Here the sample spans 350,000 to 550,000 distinct CDR3 sequences, around 15% being singletons. This same sample was also taken into another study, of T cells in Graves' hyperthyroidism and ophthalmopathy.

Sequenced here: peripheral blood mononuclear cells (PBMCs), sampled at new diagnosis, from a patient treated with antithyroid drugs. The sequence derives from a woman in her fifties or sixties with Graves disease. The V and J genes are TRBV4-1 and TRBJ1-1; tentative D call: TRBD1 (6 bases). Written as DNA, the CDR3 is TGCGCCAGCAGCGCCCGGGACACTAACGAAGCTTTCTTT. Its translation: CASSARDTNEAFF.